This T cell receptor beta chain came from a study of T-cell reconstitution after alpha-beta-depleted transplantation in children. About this clonotype itself: Relative to the germline gene, one junction end is altered; a read error may explain this.

Unique molecular identifiers were used to barcode this TCRbeta library. TCRdb reanalysed the PCR reads using MiXCR and keeps one entry per CDR3 protein. The data show nearly 550,000 distinct CDR3 sequences, with about a sixth seen just once and approximately 3% held by the top ten. Per the germline V gene, CDR1 is MNHEY and CDR2 is SVGAGI. This CDR3 has 15 residues. The sequencing used PBMCs from the stem cell graft donor, collected from the stem cell graft. The sequence was obtained from a human donor who donated a stem cell graft to a child with acute lymphoblastic leukemia. V usage is TRBV6-5 and J usage is TRBJ2-1, with D tentatively TRBD2 (5 bases). CDR3: CASSYEGGVYNGQFF. The CDR3 DNA reads as TGTGCCAGCAGTTACGAGGGTGGGGTATACAATGGGCAGTTCTTC.